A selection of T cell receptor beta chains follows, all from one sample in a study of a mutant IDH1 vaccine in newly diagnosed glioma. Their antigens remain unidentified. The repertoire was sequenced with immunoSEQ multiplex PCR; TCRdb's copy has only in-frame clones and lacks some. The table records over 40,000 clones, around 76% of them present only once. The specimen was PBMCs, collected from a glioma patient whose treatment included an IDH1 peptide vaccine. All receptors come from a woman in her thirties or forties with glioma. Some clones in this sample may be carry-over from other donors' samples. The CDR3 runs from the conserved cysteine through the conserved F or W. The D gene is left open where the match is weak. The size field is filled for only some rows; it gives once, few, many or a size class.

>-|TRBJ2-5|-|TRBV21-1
CASSKDGGQKETQYF
TGTGCCAGCAGCAAGGATGGGGGACAGAAAGAGACCCAGTACTTC
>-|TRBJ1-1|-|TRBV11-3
CASSRGDRYEAFF
TGTGCCAGCAGCCGGGGCGACAGGTATGAAGCTTTCTTT
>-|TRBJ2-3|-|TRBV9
CASSVSSAGTTDTQYF
TGTGCCAGCAGCGTATCTAGCGCGGGTACCACAGATACGCAGTATTTT
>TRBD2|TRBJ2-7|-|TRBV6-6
CASSYFQRGSSYEQYF
TGTGCCAGCAGTTACTTCCAGCGGGGTAGCTCCTACGAGCAGTACTTC
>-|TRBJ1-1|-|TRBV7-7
CASSLTGNTEAFF
TGTGCTAGCAGCCTAACCGGTAACACTGAAGCTTTCTTT
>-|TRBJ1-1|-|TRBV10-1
CASNLAKSTEAFF
TGCGCCAGCAATTTGGCAAAGTCCACTGAAGCTTTCTTT
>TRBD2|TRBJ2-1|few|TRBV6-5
CASAWRDAGGNEQFF
TGTGCCAGCGCCTGGAGGGACGCCGGGGGGAATGAGCAGTTCTTC
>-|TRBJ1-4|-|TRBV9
CASSVALATNEKLFF
TGTGCCAGCAGCGTAGCTCTGGCAACTAATGAAAAACTGTTTTTT
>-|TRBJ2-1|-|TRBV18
CASSPPKGLNEQFF
TGTGCCAGCTCACCACCGAAGGGGCTCAATGAGCAGTTCTTC
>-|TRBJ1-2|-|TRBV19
CASSIGPASYTF
TGTGCCAGTAGTATAGGACCCGCCAGTTACACCTTC
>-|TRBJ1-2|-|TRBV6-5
CASSYSGQNGDGYTF
TGTGCCAGCAGTTACAGTGGGCAGAACGGAGATGGCTACACCTTC
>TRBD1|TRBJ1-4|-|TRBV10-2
CASSESGTGAANEKLFF
TGCGCCAGCAGTGAGTCGGGGACAGGGGCAGCTAATGAAAAACTGTTTTTT
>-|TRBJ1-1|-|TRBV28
CASSFPGGGLTEAFF
TGTGCCAGCAGTTTCCCCGGAGGAGGGCTAACTGAAGCTTTCTTT
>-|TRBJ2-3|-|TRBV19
CATWDQGMGDTQYF
TGTGCCACCTGGGACCAGGGGATGGGGGATACGCAGTATTTT
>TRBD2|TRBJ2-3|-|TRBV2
CASSRTSGGASPDTQYF
TGTGCCAGCAGTAGGACTAGCGGGGGGGCCTCCCCAGATACGCAGTATTTT
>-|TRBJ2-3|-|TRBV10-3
CASRLQDTQYF
TGTGCCAGCCGACTGCAGGATACGCAGTATTTT
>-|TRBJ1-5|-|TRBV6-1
CASSEDLRDIYQPQHF
TGTGCCAGCAGTGAAGACCTCCGGGACATTTATCAGCCCCAGCATTTT
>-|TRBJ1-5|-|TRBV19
CASSPMIQSGQPQHF
TGTGCCAGTAGTCCCATGATACAGTCGGGGCAGCCCCAGCATTTT